One sample yielded the 23 T cell receptor beta chains listed below, sequenced in a study of T-cell memory formation after mild COVID-19. TCRdb used MiXCR to reprocess the 5' RACE reads, holding one entry per CDR3 protein. The sample shows roughly 150,000 distinct CDR3 sequences, 10% to 15% of them seen only once. Input material: PBMCs or a T cell subset sorted from them (not recorded which). Source of these receptors: a man aged 18 to 30 who had mild COVID-19 (a few samples of this study predate the infection). Cell type and time point are not known.

This clonotype came up a few times. The chain is built from TRBV7-3 and TRBJ2-3; D might be TRBD2 (6 bases). The germline gives CDR1 SGHTA, CDR2 FQGTGA. The CDR3 extends over 17 amino acids. V lost 1 base and J lost 2, with 16 bases in between. CDR3 nucleotides: TGTGCCAGCAGCTTAAAGGCTCGGGGGTACCTCACAGATACGCAGTATTTT. Amino acid sequence: CASSLKARGYLTDTQYF.

The chain links TRBV12-3 or TRBV12-4 to TRBJ1-1; D is unresolved. The V gene lost 1 base and the J gene lost 3 bases, with 3 bases spanning the gap. This CDR3 is 12 amino acids long. CDR3 loop: CASSLVYTEAFF. In nucleotides, the CDR3 is TGTGCCAGCAGTTTAGTCTACACTGAAGCTTTCTTT.

This clonotype was found a few times. The V call is TRBV7-8, the J call TRBJ1-6; D is unclear. This CDR3 spans 15 amino acids. V was cut by 5 bases and J by 7 bases, with 15 bases left in between. CDR1 is SGHVS and CDR2 is FQNEAQ in the germline V gene. CDR3 DNA: TGTGCCAGCAGCCCACCCGGCCCGGGGAATTCACCCCTCCACTTT. It codes for CASSPPGPGNSPLHF.

This clonotype has a handful of counts. The CDR3 sequence: CSAHGTAVEKLFF. In DNA form, the CDR3 reads TGCAGTGCCCACGGGACAGCAGTGGAAAAACTGTTTTTT. V and J are TRBV20-1 and TRBJ1-4; TRBD1 matches 7 bases. CDR1 is DFQATT and CDR2 is SNEGSKA in the germline V gene (reference sequence). Trimming took 6 bases from V and 8 from J; bases not matched to a gene: 9. The length of the CDR3 is 13 residues.

The V call is TRBV7-2, the J call TRBJ2-7; D is unresolved. Germline-derived CDR1 and CDR2 are SGHTA and FQGNSA. Trimming stripped 4 bases from V and 3 bases from J, with 10 bases between. The CDR3 is made up of 13 amino acids. CDR3: CASSSGSRYEQYF. Here the CDR3 DNA reads TGTGCCAGCAGCTCCGGTAGCCGCTACGAGCAGTACTTC.

This clonotype was counted a few times. This chain links TRBV7-4 with TRBJ2-7; 8 bases agree with TRBD2. Germline V CDR1 and CDR2: SGHVT, SQSDAQ. V dropped 5 bases and J dropped 2; count of bases not matched to a gene: 8. The CDR3 is 15 amino acids. The CDR3 is CASSRERGCTYEQYF. The CDR3 coding sequence is TGTGCCAGCAGCCGCGAGCGGGGGTGCACCTACGAGCAGTACTTC.

This clonotype was observed a few times. The chain recombines TRBV6-2 or TRBV6-3 with TRBJ2-3; a possible D gene is TRBD2 (5 bases). The V gene's germline CDR1 is MNHEY and CDR2 SVGEGT. This CDR3 comprises 13 residues. Trimming left V 5 bases short and J 4 bases short, with 10 bases between. The chain's CDR3 is CASSTRGPDTQYF. Written as DNA, the CDR3 is TGTGCCAGCAGTACCCGAGGGCCAGATACGCAGTATTTT.

This clonotype was picked up a small number of times. The chain uses TRBV4-2 and TRBJ2-1; 9 bases are shared with TRBD2. This CDR3 is built from 14 residues. CDR1 and CDR2 (germline): LGHNA, YNFKEQ. Unmatched junction bases numbered 4, after V lost 4 bases and J lost 6 bases. As DNA, the CDR3 is TGTGCCAGCAGCCGCATACTAGCGGGCAATGAGCAGTTCTTC. Its protein product is CASSRILAGNEQFF.

This clonotype was seen only a few times. This rearrangement joins TRBV10-3 to TRBJ1-1; 7 bases match TRBD1. The ends lost 0 bases at V and 1 base at J; junction bases unmatched: 8. CDR3 length equals 17 residues. CDR1 is ENHRY, CDR2 SYGVKD, per germline. CDR3 protein: CAISESWGRGTNTEAFF. CDR3 nucleotides: TGTGCCATCAGTGAGTCGTGGGGCAGGGGGACGAACACTGAAGCTTTCTTT.

The chain recombines TRBV6-2 or TRBV6-3 with TRBJ2-5; D gene unclear. Per the germline V gene, CDR1 is MNHEY and CDR2 is SVGEGT. V lost 0 bases, J lost 7 bases, and 6 bases lay in between. There are 12 residues in the CDR3. This CDR3 is CASSYSSRTQYF. CDR3 DNA sequence: TGTGCCAGCAGTTACTCATCTCGGACCCAGTACTTC.

This clonotype was seen a few times. The CDR3 DNA is TGTGCCAGCAGTACCCTACTAGCGGGGGGAACCTACGAGCAGTACTTC. This encodes CASSTLLAGGTYEQYF. The rearrangement joins TRBV27 to TRBJ2-7; the match to TRBD2 covers 12 bases. CDR1 is MNHEY and CDR2 is SMNVEV in the germline V gene (reference sequence). The CDR3 is made up of 16 amino acids. J lost 2 bases, V lost 5 bases, and 7 bases had no gene match.

The chain joins TRBV3-1 to TRBJ2-2; 9 bases line up with TRBD1. Unmatched junction bases numbered 8, after V lost 5 bases and J lost 7 bases. Looked up from germline, CDR1 is LGHDT and CDR2 is YNNKEL (reference sequence). CDR3 length equals 15 residues. In DNA, the CDR3 is TGTGCCAGCAGCGCTAACAGGGGGCAGGGCGGGGAGCTGTTTTTT. Amino acids: CASSANRGQGGELFF.

The rearrangement joins TRBV29-1 to TRBJ2-1, with D unclear. V gave up 2 bases and J gave up 9 bases, with 14 bases separating them. Germline values: CDR1 SQVTM, CDR2 ANQGSEA. This CDR3 is built from 13 residues. CDR3: CSVEITVRSEQFF. In DNA form, the CDR3 reads TGCAGCGTTGAAATTACGGTCCGTAGTGAGCAGTTCTTC.

This clonotype was seen a handful of times. The genes are TRBV5-1 and TRBJ2-1; TRBD1 matches at 8 bases. The CDR3 is made up of 15 amino acids. V dropped 0 bases and J dropped 7; count of bases not matched to a gene: 6. The germline CDR1 and CDR2 sequences are SGHRS and YFSETQ. As DNA, the CDR3 is TGCGCCAGCAGCTTGGCCCCAGGGGGCGATAATGAGCAGTTCTTC. Its translation: CASSLAPGGDNEQFF.

The J gene is TRBJ1-4, the V gene TRBV5-5; no clear D gene. The length of the CDR3 is 14 residues. CDR1 is SGHKS, CDR2 YYEKEE, per germline (reference sequence). V lost 0 bases, J lost 5 bases, and 8 bases lay in between. CDR3 residues: CASSLAHTNEKLFF. CDR3 nucleotides: TGTGCCAGCAGCTTGGCTCATACCAATGAAAAACTGTTTTTT.

The chain joins TRBV3-1 to TRBJ2-7, with D possibly being TRBD2 (5 bases). CDR3 size: 12 residues. V lost 0 bases to trimming and J lost 6 bases, with 6 bases between them. CDR1 is LGHDT, CDR2 YNNKEL, per germline (reference sequence). This CDR3 is CASSQDGGEQYF. The CDR3 DNA follows: TGTGCCAGCAGCCAAGATGGAGGCGAGCAGTACTTC.

The rearrangement uses TRBV4-3 and TRBJ1-6; D gene ambiguous. Germline V gene data show CDR1 as LGHNA and CDR2 as YSLEER. The CDR3 is made up of 16 amino acids. V lost 3 bases and J lost 4, with 13 bases in between. Here the CDR3 reads CASSQGSGGYNSPLHF. As DNA, the CDR3 is TGCGCCAGCAGCCAGGGGAGTGGAGGGTATAATTCACCCCTCCACTTT.

This clonotype showed up just a few times. In DNA form, the CDR3 reads TGCAGTGCTAGAGATCAGGACAGGAGCTCCTATAATTCACCCCTCCACTTT. As protein: CSARDQDRSSYNSPLHF. V is TRBV20-1 and J is TRBJ1-6, with 7 bases lining up with TRBD1. With 0 bases clipped from V and 0 bases from J, the junction kept 5 bases outside the gene matches. The CDR3 has 17 residues. Germline values: CDR1 DFQATT, CDR2 SNEGSKA (reference sequence).

This rearrangement joins TRBV14 to TRBJ2-3; D remains unclear. The CDR3 has 14 residues. Trimming cost V 2 bases and J 6 bases, with 12 bases left between them. CDR1 SGHDN and CDR2 FVKESK come from the germline V gene. Here the CDR3 reads CASSQSQRSDTQYF. CDR3 bases: TGTGCCAGCAGCCAATCACAGCGATCGGATACGCAGTATTTT.

The chain couples TRBV2 to TRBJ1-5; 7 bases match TRBD1. V lost 5 bases, J lost 0 bases, and 10 bases stayed unmatched. The CDR3 contains 17 residues. Germline V gene sequence: CDR1 SNHLY, CDR2 FYNNEI. The CDR3: CASSSNRGAYSNQPQHF. CDR3 nucleotide sequence: TGTGCCAGCAGTTCTAACAGGGGCGCCTATAGCAATCAGCCCCAGCATTTT.

This sequence joins TRBV10-3 and TRBJ1-2, with D hard to call. V lost 6 bases to trimming and J lost 2 bases, with 10 bases between them. Germline V lookup: CDR1 ENHRY, CDR2 SYGVKD. The CDR3 runs 13 residues. In DNA form, the CDR3 reads TGTGCCATCAGGACACAAGTGAACTATGGCTACACCTTC. This codes for CAIRTQVNYGYTF.

This clonotype was seen repeatedly, ten times or more. The chain carries TRBV12-3 or TRBV12-4 and TRBJ2-2; tentative D call: TRBD1 (5 bases). Between the trimmed V and J ends, which lost 5 bases and 1 base, there was a span of 5 bases. The CDR3 length is 13 residues. CDR3 amino acids: CASSTGNTGELFF. The CDR3 nucleotides read TGTGCCAGCAGTACAGGGAACACCGGGGAGCTGTTTTTT.

J is TRBJ2-7 and V is TRBV6-2 or TRBV6-3; D unclear. The CDR3 loop spans 12 amino acids. Germline CDR1 is MNHEY and CDR2 is SVGEGT. The ends were cut back, 2 bases at V and 4 bases at J, with 6 bases in the middle. This CDR3 is CASSYKGYEQYF. The DNA of the CDR3 is TGTGCCAGCAGTTACAAGGGTTACGAGCAGTACTTC.